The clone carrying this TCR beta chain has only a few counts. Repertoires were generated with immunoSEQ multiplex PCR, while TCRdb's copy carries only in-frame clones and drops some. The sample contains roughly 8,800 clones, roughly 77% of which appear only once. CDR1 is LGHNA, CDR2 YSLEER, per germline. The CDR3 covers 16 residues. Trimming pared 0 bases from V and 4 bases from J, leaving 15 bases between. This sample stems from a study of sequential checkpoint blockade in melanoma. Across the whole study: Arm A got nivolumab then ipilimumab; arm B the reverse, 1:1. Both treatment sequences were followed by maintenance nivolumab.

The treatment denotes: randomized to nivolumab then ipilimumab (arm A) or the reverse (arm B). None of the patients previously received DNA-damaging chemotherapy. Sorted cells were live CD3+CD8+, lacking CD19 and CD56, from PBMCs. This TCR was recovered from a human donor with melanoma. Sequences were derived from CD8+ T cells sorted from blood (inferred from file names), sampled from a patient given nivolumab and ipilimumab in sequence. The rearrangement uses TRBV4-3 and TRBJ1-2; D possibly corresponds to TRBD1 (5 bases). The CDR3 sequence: CASSQEEGQGLYGYTF. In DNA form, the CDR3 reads TGCGCCAGCAGCCAAGAGGAGGGGCAAGGCCTCTATGGCTACACCTTC.